The rows below give T cell receptor beta chains drawn from one sample of a study of TIL therapy for anti-PD-1-resistant metastatic lung cancer. Clones were read by immunoSEQ multiplex PCR, and TCRdb kept only the in-frame ones, dropping some. Of about 53,000 clones listed, less than 85% were seen once; the top ten hold 1.5% to 2%. The material was blood, obtained at baseline. These receptors were taken from a person aged 25 to 85 with non-small cell lung cancer. CDR3s include the opening cysteine and the closing phenylalanine or tryptophan. A D gene is named only where the DNA matches it firmly. Size tells how often a clone was seen (once, few, many) or the class of an expanded clone, and some rows leave it out.

V	D	size	J	DNA	CDR3
TRBV5-1	NA	NA	TRBJ2-5	TGCGCCAGCAGCTCGGGCGAGGCATCCCAAGAGACCCAGTACTTC	CASSSGEASQETQYF
TRBV7-2	NA	NA	TRBJ1-6	TGTGCCAGCAGCTTAATGGGGAGGAATTCACCCCTCCACTTT	CASSLMGRNSPLHF
TRBV29-1	NA	NA	TRBJ2-3	TGCAGCGTTGAGGAGTCAGATACGCAGTATTTT	CSVEESDTQYF
TRBV4-3	TRBD1	NA	TRBJ2-1	TGCGCCAGCAGCCCAGACAGGGGTCATGAGCAGTTCTTC	CASSPDRGHEQFF
TRBV27	TRBD1	few	TRBJ1-2	TGTGCCAGCAGTTTATCGCAGGGGGCCTATGGCTACACCTTC	CASSLSQGAYGYTF
TRBV11-1	NA	NA	TRBJ2-3	TGTGCCAGCAGCTTGGGCTCTGGAGATACGCAGTATTTT	CASSLGSGDTQYF
TRBV4-1	NA	few	TRBJ2-7	TGCGCCAGCAGCCAAGCGATGGCAGGGGAGTCCTACGAGCAGTACTTC	CASSQAMAGESYEQYF
TRBV4-1	NA	NA	TRBJ1-1	TGCGCCAGCAGCCTGGACATTTTTTACACTGAAGCTTTCTTT	CASSLDIFYTEAFF
TRBV20-1	NA	many	TRBJ2-2	TGCAGTGCTTACAGCCCCGGGGAGCTGTTTTTT	CSAYSPGELFF
TRBV7-2	NA	NA	TRBJ2-4	TGTGCCAGCAGCTTAGCGGGGGGGCCGACCAAAAACATTCAGTACTTC	CASSLAGGPTKNIQYF
TRBV28	NA	NA	TRBJ1-1	TGTGCCAGCAGTTCCCGTCTACTCATGAACACTGAAGCTTTCTTT	CASSSRLLMNTEAFF
TRBV5-4	NA	NA	TRBJ1-4	TGTGCCAGCAGCTTCTCGCTCGCGGCGAGACCGGCAACTAATGAAAAACTGTTTTTT	CASSFSLAARPATNEKLFF
TRBV7-9	TRBD1	NA	TRBJ1-2	TGTGCCAGCAGCCGGGACAGGGGCACTAACTATGGCTACACCTTC	CASSRDRGTNYGYTF
TRBV11-2	TRBD1	NA	TRBJ2-5	TGTGCCAGCAGCTCGGGACAGGGATGGGAGACCCAGTACTTC	CASSSGQGWETQYF
TRBV5-1	NA	NA	TRBJ2-1	TGCGCCAGCATGCCGGAGGGCCATTTGAATGAGCAGTTCTTC	CASMPEGHLNEQFF
TRBV5-6	NA	NA	TRBJ1-5	TGTGCCAGCAGCTTGAGGAAGGGCGTTCAGCCCCAGCATTTT	CASSLRKGVQPQHF
TRBV7-3	NA	NA	TRBJ2-3	TGTGCCAGCGGCACAGATACGCAGTATTTT	CASGTDTQYF
TRBV19	NA	NA	TRBJ2-1	TGTGCCAGTAGTATCGCGGACATCTACAATGAGCAGTTCTTC	CASSIADIYNEQFF
TRBV5-4	NA	few	TRBJ1-1	TGTGCCAGCAGCTTGGACAGGAACACTGAAGCTTTCTTT	CASSLDRNTEAFF
TRBV19	TRBD2	NA	TRBJ2-1	TGTGCCAGCTCACGGGAAGCGGGATATGAGCAGTTCTTC	CASSREAGYEQFF
TRBV4-1	NA	NA	TRBJ2-7	TGCGCCAGCAGCCAGGGGGGTGGCGAGCAGTACTTC	CASSQGGGEQYF
TRBV2	NA	NA	TRBJ2-1	TGTGCCAGCAGTGAACGGCAGTCCTACAATGAGCAGTTCTTC	CASSERQSYNEQFF
TRBV6-5	TRBD2	NA	TRBJ2-7	TGTGCCAGCACGGCGGGAGGACCCTCCTACGAGCAGTACTTC	CASTAGGPSYEQYF
TRBV19	NA	NA	TRBJ1-6	TGTGCCAGTAGCCCGCCGAGGCAGGGGTTCAATAATTCACCCCTCCACTTT	CASSPPRQGFNNSPLHF
TRBV7-2	TRBD2	NA	TRBJ2-3	TGTGCCAGCAGCTTAGATCTCCGCGGGAGGTATAACACAGATACGCAGTATTTT	CASSLDLRGRYNTDTQYF
TRBV11-2	NA	NA	TRBJ2-5	TGTGCCAGCAGCTTAGGCGAAGGGGCGGAGGGAGAGACCCAGTACTTC	CASSLGEGAEGETQYF
TRBV7-7	TRBD1	NA	TRBJ2-3	TGTGCTAGCAGCTTAGGGGACAGTAGCACAGATACGCAGTATTTT	CASSLGDSSTDTQYF
TRBV2	TRBD1	NA	TRBJ2-7	TGTGCCAGTGGACAGGGATTGTCCTACGAGCAGTACTTC	CASGQGLSYEQYF
TRBV5-6	TRBD1	NA	TRBJ2-7	TGTGCCAGCAGCTGGGACAGCTACGAGCAGTACTTC	CASSWDSYEQYF
TRBV4-3	TRBD1	NA	TRBJ1-2	TGCGCCAGCAGCCAAGGCACCGGGACAGGGAGAGTTAGTGGCTACACCTTC	CASSQGTGTGRVSGYTF
TRBV9	NA	NA	TRBJ2-7	TGTGCCAGCAGCGTAGACCACAACTCCTACGAGCAGTACTTC	CASSVDHNSYEQYF
TRBV19	TRBD1	NA	TRBJ1-1	TGTGCCAGTAGTCTTAGACAGGGAGCGAAGAACACTGAAGCTTTCTTT	CASSLRQGAKNTEAFF
TRBV6-4	NA	once	TRBJ2-1	TGTGCCAGCAGCCCTACTAGCTCCCACAATGAGCAGTTCTTC	CASSPTSSHNEQFF
TRBV28	TRBD1	NA	TRBJ1-1	TGTGCCAGCAGTTTATACGGGACAGGGGAAGCTTTCTTT	CASSLYGTGEAFF
TRBV20-1	NA	NA	TRBJ2-7	TGCAGTGCTAGCAAAGTCCCAGAGCAGTACTTC	CSASKVPEQYF
TRBV7-8	NA	few	TRBJ1-1	TGTGCCAGCAGCTTAGCTGTGAAGGGTAGGGGAGCTTTCTTT	CASSLAVKGRGAFF
TRBV30	NA	NA	TRBJ1-5	TGTGCCTGGAGGGCTCAGGGGTTGAGTCAGCCCCAGCATTTT	CAWRAQGLSQPQHF
TRBV18	TRBD2	once	TRBJ2-7	TGTGCCAGCTCACCTCCGGGACTAGCGGGAGACGAGCAGTACTTC	CASSPPGLAGDEQYF
TRBV7-3	TRBD2	NA	TRBJ2-3	TGTGCCAGCAGCTCTAGCCTACTAGCGGGAGGGGCCACAGATACGCAGTATTTT	CASSSSLLAGGATDTQYF
TRBV19	NA	NA	TRBJ2-5	TGTGCCAGTAGTATGGAGGGGCCTGGTTCGGAGACCCAGTACTTC	CASSMEGPGSETQYF
TRBV4-2	TRBD1	few	TRBJ2-7	TGTGCCAGCAGCCAACCCTCACCTGGACAGGGGATCTACGAGCAGTACTTC	CASSQPSPGQGIYEQYF
TRBV4-1	TRBD1	NA	TRBJ1-4	TGCGCCAGCAGCCAACCAGACAGGGCTAATGAAAAACTGTTTTTT	CASSQPDRANEKLFF
TRBV7-3	TRBD1	NA	TRBJ2-7	TGTGCCAGCAGCTCTGGACAGGGTCAGGACGAGCAGTACTTC	CASSSGQGQDEQYF
TRBV18	NA	NA	TRBJ1-1	TGTGCCAGCTCACGACCCACAGGGCGGAACACTGAAGCTTTCTTT	CASSRPTGRNTEAFF
TRBV6-5	TRBD1	once	TRBJ1-2	TGTGCCAGCAGTTACGTCGGGACAGGAGAAGGGGGCTACACCTTC	CASSYVGTGEGGYTF
TRBV9	TRBD1	NA	TRBJ1-2	TGTGCCAGCAGCGTAGATGACGGGACAGGGACGGTTAGCTATGGCTACACCTTC	CASSVDDGTGTVSYGYTF
TRBV11-2	NA	NA	TRBJ2-7	TGTGCCAGCAGCTTAGATTTAGTTCAGGGTTTCGACGAGCAGTACTTC	CASSLDLVQGFDEQYF
TRBV18	NA	few	TRBJ1-5	TGTGCCAGCTCACTTATTGAGACCGGCAATCAGCCCCAGCATTTT	CASSLIETGNQPQHF
TRBV28	NA	NA	TRBJ2-2	TGTGCCAGCAGCTCCAGGAACACCGGGGAGCTGTTTTTT	CASSSRNTGELFF
TRBV5-6	TRBD1	NA	TRBJ2-1	TGTGCCAGCAGCGTCTTCCGGGACAGTCTACATGAGCAGTTCTTC	CASSVFRDSLHEQFF
TRBV11-2	TRBD1	NA	TRBJ1-2	TGTGCCAGCAGCCAGACCGACAGGGAATATGGCTACACCTTC	CASSQTDREYGYTF
TRBV5-4	NA	NA	TRBJ2-3	TGTGCCAGCAGCACGTTCACAGATACGCAGTATTTT	CASSTFTDTQYF
TRBV6-5	TRBD1	NA	TRBJ2-1	TGTGCCAGCAGTTACAAGGGACAGGGGATTAATGAGCAGTTCTTC	CASSYKGQGINEQFF
TRBV7-4	NA	NA	TRBJ1-4	TGTGCCAGCAGCTTAGAAGCTACTAATGAAAAACTGTTTTTT	CASSLEATNEKLFF
TRBV6-1	NA	NA	TRBJ1-5	TGTGCCAGCACCGGTCTCCAGAGCAATCAGCCCCAGCATTTT	CASTGLQSNQPQHF